A selection of T cell receptor beta chains follows, all from one sample in a study of T cell responses to AZD1222 COVID-19 vaccine. Data came from immunoSEQ multiplex PCR; TCRdb stores just in-frame clones and leaves some out. Here the sample spans about 170,000 clones, over 85% being singletons. Sequencing used peripheral blood, obtained on day 0 of AZD1222 vaccination. The receptors shown here come from an adult in good health. The CDR3 runs from the conserved cysteine through the conserved F or W. The D gene is left open where the match is weak. Where a row states a size, it is once, few, many or the class of an expanded clone; other rows omit it.

. TRBJ1-1 14 TRBV10-3 . TGTGCCATCAGTGGTGGCAGGGTCAACACTGAAGCTTTCTTT CAISGGRVNTEAFF
TRBD1 TRBJ1-2 16 TRBV7-2 . TGTGCCAGCAGCACCTACACCGGGACAGGGGATGGAGGCTACACCTTC CASSTYTGTGDGGYTF
. TRBJ2-3 12 TRBV29-1 . TGCAGCGTCGCAACCGATGGGGATACGCAGTATTTT CSVATDGDTQYF
. TRBJ1-6 15 TRBV4-2 . TGTGCCCGCCACCGTGGTCGGGACGGTAATTCACCCCTCCACTTT CARHRGRDGNSPLHF
. TRBJ2-1 12 TRBV7-3 . TGTGCCAGCAGCGCCCAGGGCGATGAGCAGTTCTTC CASSAQGDEQFF
TRBD1 TRBJ1-4 15 TRBV7-2 . TGTGCCAGCAGCCAAGGGGGACAGGTTAATGAAAAACTGTTTTTT CASSQGGQVNEKLFF
. TRBJ2-5 14 TRBV27 . TGTGCCAGCAGCGGACAGGAGGGCCAAGAGACCCAGTACTTC CASSGQEGQETQYF
. TRBJ2-3 16 TRBV4-3 . TGCGCCAGCAGCCAGCCTCCTTGGGGGATGACAGATACGCAGTATTTT CASSQPPWGMTDTQYF
TRBD1 TRBJ2-2 15 TRBV9 . TGTGCCAGCAGCATCGGGCAGGGGGCAACCGGGGAGCTGTTTTTT CASSIGQGATGELFF
TRBD1 TRBJ2-5 14 TRBV2 . TGTGCCAGCAGCCCCCAGGGGGCTGTAGAGACCCAGTACTTC CASSPQGAVETQYF
TRBD1 TRBJ2-5 16 TRBV4-2 once TGTGCCAGCAGCCAAGATAGGGGACAGGGACAAGAGACCCAGTACTTC CASSQDRGQGQETQYF
TRBD2 TRBJ2-5 19 TRBV7-9 . TGTGCCAGCAGCTACCGACGACTAGCGGGAGCCCGAGGGGAAGAGACCCAGTACTTC CASSYRRLAGARGEETQYF
. TRBJ2-5 13 TRBV30 once TGTGCCTGGAGAGGAGGGGGAGGAGAGACCCAGTACTTC CAWRGGGGETQYF
. TRBJ2-3 16 TRBV24-1 . TGTGCCACCAGTGATTGGGGGGCAGGGGGTAAAGATACGCAGTATTTT CATSDWGAGGKDTQYF
. TRBJ1-5 14 TRBV19 . TGTGCCAGTAGGGAGTACAGGGATAATCAGCCCCAGCATTTT CASREYRDNQPQHF
. TRBJ1-6 14 TRBV7-2 . TGTGCCAGCAGCTTAGGCCCCTACGAGTCACCCCTCCACTTT CASSLGPYESPLHF
. TRBJ2-5 13 TRBV13 . TGTGCCAGCAGCTTAGGCCTCCCAGAGACCCAGTACTTC CASSLGLPETQYF
TRBD2 TRBJ2-7 15 TRBV2 . TGTGCCGCCAAGCAGGAAGCGGGAGGAACCTACGAGCAGTACTTC CAAKQEAGGTYEQYF
. TRBJ1-5 13 TRBV6-5 . TGTGCCAGCAGTTACTCGAACCACCAGCCCCAGCATTTT CASSYSNHQPQHF
. TRBJ2-2 13 TRBV6-5 . TGTGCCAGCAGTCTGACTATCACCGGGGAGCTGTTTTTT CASSLTITGELFF
. TRBJ1-4 15 TRBV5-1 . TGCGCCAGCAGTAGAGTGGCAATGACTAATGAAAAACTGTTTTTT CASSRVAMTNEKLFF
. TRBJ1-2 13 TRBV5-4 . TGTGCCAGCAGCTCCCGGGACAAATTTGGCTACACCTTC CASSSRDKFGYTF
. TRBJ1-1 14 TRBV11-2 . TGTGCCAGCAGCTACAGGGAAGGGCGGACTGAAGCTTTCTTT CASSYREGRTEAFF
TRBD2 TRBJ2-3 16 TRBV7-3 . TGTGCCAGCAGCCGCGAAGCGGGGGGGCCGACAGATACGCAGTATTTT CASSREAGGPTDTQYF
. TRBJ2-3 12 TRBV27 . TGTGCCAGCAGTACCCTCACAGATACGCAGTATTTT CASSTLTDTQYF
TRBD1 TRBJ1-2 13 TRBV24-1 . TGTGCCACCAGTGATGGGACAGCCTATGGCTACACCTTC CATSDGTAYGYTF
TRBD1 TRBJ1-2 14 TRBV6-5 few TGTGCCAGCAGTTACTTGGACAGGGGTAATGGCTACACCTTC CASSYLDRGNGYTF
. TRBJ2-3 14 TRBV6-5 . TGTGCCAGCACTAAAACCGGGGCCACAGATACGCAGTATTTT CASTKTGATDTQYF
. TRBJ2-7 14 TRBV5-1 . TGCGCCAGCAGCGTACGGACGGCACCCTACGAGCAGTACTTC CASSVRTAPYEQYF
TRBD1 TRBJ1-1 16 TRBV5-1 . TGCGCCAGCAGCATGACAGGGAACCCACCGAACACTGAAGCTTTCTTT CASSMTGNPPNTEAFF
. TRBJ2-3 14 TRBV18 . TGTGCCAGCTCACGGGACATCTCCACAGATACGCAGTATTTT CASSRDISTDTQYF
TRBD1 TRBJ1-3 14 TRBV27 . TGTGCCAGCAGTCGGACAGGGGCTGGAAACACCATATATTTT CASSRTGAGNTIYF
TRBD1 TRBJ1-2 16 TRBV18 . TGTGCCAGCTCACCACCGATTGGACAGGGTTCCTATGGCTACACCTTC CASSPPIGQGSYGYTF
TRBD1 TRBJ2-3 14 TRBV5-1 . TGCGCCAGCAGCTGGACAGGGACCACAGATACGCAGTATTTT CASSWTGTTDTQYF
TRBD2 TRBJ2-3 14 TRBV19 . TGTGCCAGTAGTTCTAGCGGGAGCACAGATACGCAGTATTTT CASSSSGSTDTQYF
TRBD2 TRBJ2-7 14 TRBV2 few TGTGCCAGCAGTCCACCCTTAGCGGGGGGGAAGTCGGACTTC CASSPPLAGGKSDF
. TRBJ2-5 13 TRBV18 . TGTGCCAGCTCACCACCATCAATCGAGACCCAGTACTTC CASSPPSIETQYF
. TRBJ2-7 14 TRBV11-2 . TGTGCCAGCAGCCTAGAACGGGTCTCCTACGAGCAGTACTTC CASSLERVSYEQYF
. TRBJ1-1 13 TRBV5-4 . TGTGCCAGCAGCTTGCAGGGGCGGACTGAAGCTTTCTTT CASSLQGRTEAFF
. TRBJ2-5 14 TRBV29-1 . TGCAGCGTTGAAGGTCGACTGACTCAAGAGACCCAGTACTTC CSVEGRLTQETQYF
. TRBJ2-1 12 TRBV10-3 . TGTGCCATCAGTGAGACCTGGAATGAGCAGTTCTTC CAISETWNEQFF
. TRBJ1-2 14 TRBV9 . TGTGCCAGCAGCGTAGGGGGAGCTAACTATGGCTACACCTTC CASSVGGANYGYTF
TRBD2 TRBJ2-7 15 TRBV6-5 . TGTGCCAGCAGTCTCACTAGCGGACCCTCCTACGAGCAGTACTTC CASSLTSGPSYEQYF
TRBD1 TRBJ1-1 15 TRBV27 many TGTGCCAGCAGTTCTCAGGGGGCGAGAAAAACTGAAGCTTTCTTT CASSSQGARKTEAFF
TRBD1 TRBJ1-2 14 TRBV7-9 few TGTGCCAGCAGCTCAGGGACAGGGAATTATGGCTACACCTTC CASSSGTGNYGYTF
. TRBJ2-2 15 TRBV23-1 . TGCGCCAGCAGTCGATCACTGAAGAGGCCCGGGGAGCTGTTTTTT CASSRSLKRPGELFF
. TRBJ2-1 13 TRBV2 . TGTGCCAGCAGCGGTATCTCCTACAATGAGCAGTTCTTC CASSGISYNEQFF
. TRBJ1-2 13 TRBV3-1/TRBV3-2 . TGTGCCAGCAGCCAAAACAAGGGCTATGGCTACACCTTC CASSQNKGYGYTF
TRBD2 TRBJ2-4 14 TRBV6-5 . TGTGCCAGCAGTCCGGGGGGTGGTCGGAACATTCAGTACTTC CASSPGGGRNIQYF
. TRBJ2-7 15 TRBV7-2 . TGTGCCAGCAGCTTAGTGACAGTCCTATCCTACGAGCAGTACTTC CASSLVTVLSYEQYF
. TRBJ2-1 15 TRBV18 . TGTGCCAGCTCAGTTGAGACAGGCGACTACAATGAGCAGTTCTTC CASSVETGDYNEQFF
TRBD1 TRBJ1-2 15 TRBV7-8 . TGTGCCAGCAGCTGGGGGACAGGGGGTAACTATGGCTACACCTTC CASSWGTGGNYGYTF
. TRBJ1-6 13 TRBV27 . TGTGCCAGCACCGGGACTTATAATTCACCCCTCCACTTT CASTGTYNSPLHF